A single T cell receptor beta chain is shown here with its context. Its specificity is unknown. This entry comes from a study of immune evolution from preneoplasia to lung adenocarcinoma. Here immunoSEQ multiplex PCR was the method, and the copy in TCRdb shows in-frame clones only, minus some. The repertoire has thousands of clones, less than 85% of them found once; the top ten carry roughly 4%. Patients had resection in Japan or China between about 2014 and 2017. Two lung cancer pathologists independently confirmed each histologic diagnosis. Regarding the study as a whole: Top clone share appeared to fall from AAH through AIS, MIA, adenocarcinoma. Later-stage lesions seemingly showed higher T cell density and diversity than normal lung.

This CDR3 contains 15 residues. V dropped 5 bases and J dropped 5; count of bases not matched to a gene: 2. The germline gives CDR1 SGHNT, CDR2 YENEEA. The sequenced material came from FFPE adjacent normal lung tissue. This clonotype originated in a person aged 65 to 79 with lung adenocarcinoma. The chain links TRBV11-3 to TRBJ2-5, with 16 bases fitting TRBD2. CDR3 bases: TGTGCCAGCAGCCTGGGACTAGCGGGGGGGGAGACCCAGTACTTC. Protein product: CASSLGLAGGETQYF.